The next 16 T cell receptor beta chains were all read from a single sample in a study of blood T cell repertoires in COVID-19. Generated by immunoSEQ multiplex PCR, the TCRdb table keeps only in-frame clones and is missing some. The table records approximately 250,000 clones, about 80% of them present only once. Sample: peripheral blood. These receptor sequences come from a human donor in a cohort sampled during active COVID-19.

The chain links TRBV5-1 to TRBJ1-4; D is uncertain. CDR1 is SGHRS and CDR2 is YFSETQ in the germline V gene. The V end lost 0 bases, the J end lost 5 bases, and 11 bases lay between the germline ends. The CDR3 has 15 amino acids. The CDR3 DNA sequence: TGCGCCAGCAGCTTGGGACAAGGTGGAAATGAAAAACTGTTTTTT. It is translated as CASSLGQGGNEKLFF.

V gene TRBV28 combines with J gene TRBJ1-5, with D tentatively TRBD1 (5 bases). The germline V and J ends were trimmed by 2 bases and 0 bases, with 11 bases remaining between them. From germline, CDR1 is MDHEN and CDR2 SYDVKM. The CDR3 has 16 residues. The CDR3 here is CASSLVTDYSNQPQHF. The CDR3 bases are TGTGCCAGCAGTTTAGTGACAGATTATAGCAATCAGCCCCAGCATTTT.

The rearrangement joins TRBV7-9 to TRBJ1-4, with TRBD1 as a possible D gene (5 bases). The CDR3 contains 17 residues. CDR1 is SEHNR, CDR2 FQNEAQ, per germline (reference sequence). Trimming left V 5 bases short and J 3 bases short, with 19 bases between. In DNA form, the CDR3 reads TGTGCCAGCAGCCTGGATGCTCTCAGGGTACCTAATGAAAAACTGTTTTTT. This gives the protein CASSLDALRVPNEKLFF.

The chain is built from TRBV7-2 and TRBJ1-3; the D is unclear. The CDR3 contains 13 residues. Germline V gives CDR1 SGHTA, CDR2 FQGNSA. Trimming removed 1 base from V and 4 bases from J, with 5 bases in between. Here the CDR3 reads CASSLVEGNTIYF. Here the CDR3 DNA reads TGTGCCAGCAGCTTAGTAGAGGGAAACACCATATATTTT.

The rearrangement joins TRBV21-1 to TRBJ2-7; the table names TRBD2, a call not compared with the DNA. TRBV21-1 is a pseudogene segment. The CDR3 runs to 14 residues. CDR3 sequence (DNA): TGTGCCAGCAACGGACTAGCGGGAAAGGGCGAGCAGTACTTC. Translation gives CASNGLAGKGEQYF.

The rearrangement joins TRBV28 to TRBJ2-2, with a tentative D call TRBD2 (5 bases). CDR3 length: 17 amino acids. Looked up from germline, CDR1 is MDHEN and CDR2 is SYDVKM. Trimming stripped 5 bases from V and 6 bases from J, with 22 bases between. The CDR3 sequence: CASSELGRGLVAGELFF. In nucleotides, the CDR3 is TGTGCCAGCAGTGAACTGGGTCGCGGACTGGTCGCCGGGGAGCTGTTTTTT. Full variable domain (rest looked up from reference TRBV28 and TRBJ2-2): DVKVTQSSRYLVKRTGEKVFLECVQDMDHENMFWYRQDPGLGLRLIYFSYDVKMKEKGDIPEGYSVSREKKERFSLILESASTNQTSMYLCASSELGRGLVAGELFFGEGSRLTVL.

The chain has TRBV6-5 and TRBJ1-1; no clear D gene. Germline lookup yields CDR1 MNHEY and CDR2 SVGAGI. The CDR3 length is 13 residues. V shed 0 bases and J shed 0 bases, with 2 bases lying between them. The CDR3 is CASSYSMNTEAFF. CDR3 bases: TGTGCCAGCAGTTACTCTATGAACACTGAAGCTTTCTTT.

V gene TRBV4-1 combines with J gene TRBJ2-5; 13 bases agree with TRBD2. From germline, CDR1 is MGHRA and CDR2 YSYEKL. The ends lost 1 base at V and 0 bases at J; junction bases unmatched: 11. The CDR3 covers 20 residues. CDR3 coding DNA: TGCGCCAGCAGCCAAGTCCCGACTAGCGGGGGGCCCGGGTACCAAGAGACCCAGTACTTC. Translating it yields CASSQVPTSGGPGYQETQYF.

The CDR3 region is CASSLGSGGFGSSNQPQHF. DNA of the CDR3: TGTGCCAGCAGCTTGGGATCAGGGGGCTTTGGTTCGAGCAATCAGCCCCAGCATTTT. The chain links TRBV5-6 to TRBJ1-5; 8 bases map to TRBD1. V lost 0 bases and J lost 1; bases outside the gene matches: 12. The CDR3 is made up of 19 amino acids. Germline V gene sequence: CDR1 SGHDT, CDR2 YYEEEE. Based on the CDR3 plus reference TRBV5-6 and TRBJ1-5, the full variable domain is DAGVTQSPTHLIKTRGQQVTLRCSPKSGHDTVSWYQQALGQGPQFIFQYYEEEERQRGNFPDRFSGHQFPNYSSELNVNALLLGDSALYLCASSLGSGGFGSSNQPQHFGDGTRLSIL.

The chain is built from TRBV5-1 and TRBJ2-3; 9 nucleotides align to TRBD2. Trimming cost V 2 bases and J 6 bases; bases outside gene matches: 10. Per germline, CDR1 SGHRS and CDR2 YFSETQ. This CDR3 spans 16 amino acids. DNA of the CDR3: TGCGCCAGCAGCTTCCAGGGTAGCGGGAGCGGGGATACGCAGTATTTT. Translating gives CASSFQGSGSGDTQYF.

The CDR3 DNA follows: TGTGCCAGCAGCTTAGGGCTGTTGGCGAACACCGGGGAGCTGTTTTTT. The encoded protein is CASSLGLLANTGELFF. J is TRBJ2-2 and V is TRBV7-2, with D unresolved. V was trimmed by 1 base and J by 0 bases, leaving 9 bases between them. The CDR3 loop spans 16 amino acids. Per germline, CDR1 SGHTA and CDR2 FQGNSA.

The CDR3 reads CASSFTPPRGTGNSPLHF. CDR3 nucleotides: TGCGCCAGCAGCTTCACGCCTCCAAGGGGGACGGGTAATTCACCCCTCCACTTT. The J gene is TRBJ1-6, the V gene TRBV5-1, with D perhaps matching TRBD1 (6 bases). CDR1 is SGHRS and CDR2 is YFSETQ in the germline V gene. CDR3 length equals 18 residues. V was clipped by 2 bases and J by 6 bases, with 21 bases between them.

CDR3 residues: CASLGPAIYEQYF. The CDR3 DNA reads TGTGCCAGCCTGGGGCCAGCAATCTACGAGCAGTACTTC. This chain connects TRBV2 to TRBJ2-7, with D possibly matching TRBD1 (5 bases). The CDR3 loop spans 13 amino acids. V was trimmed by 8 bases and J by 3 bases, leaving 14 bases between them. Germline V CDR1 and CDR2: SNHLY, FYNNEI. Full variable domain (missing parts from reference TRBV2 and TRBJ2-7): EPEVTQTPSHQVTQMGQEVILRCVPISNHLYFYWYRQILGQKVEFLVSFYNNEISEKSEIFDDQFSVERPDGSNFTLKIRSTKLEDSAMYFCASLGPAIYEQYFGPGTRLTVT.

The chain uses TRBV14 and TRBJ2-1; no firm D call. V shed 1 base and J shed 12 bases, with 7 bases lying between them. The CDR3 sequence is 11 residues long. CDR1 is SGHDN, CDR2 FVKESK, per germline. CDR3 protein: CASSQGRGQFF. For the CDR3, the DNA is TGTGCCAGCAGCCAAGGCAGAGGGCAGTTCTTC.

V and J are TRBV10-2 and TRBJ2-1; 8 bases align to TRBD2. After removal of 7 bases from V and 9 bases from J, the junction contained 11 bases not matched to a gene. Germline CDR1 and CDR2: WSHSY and SAAADI. The CDR3 length is 14 residues. Written as DNA, the CDR3 is TGCGCCAGCAATAGGCTGCGGGAGGCTGGTGAGCAGTTCTTC. It is translated as CASNRLREAGEQFF.

The chain couples TRBV14 to TRBJ2-3, with D perhaps matching TRBD1 (5 bases). This CDR3 region has 15 residues. The V end was cut by 6 bases, the J end by 5 bases, with 18 bases between. Germline V gene lookup returns CDR1 SGHDN and CDR2 FVKESK. The CDR3: CASSRTRAPEDTQYF. The CDR3 DNA is TGTGCCAGCAGTCGAACCAGGGCCCCCGAAGATACGCAGTATTTT.